Below are 8 T cell receptor beta chains sequenced from a single sample in a study of T-cell memory formation after mild COVID-19. TCRdb re-derived calls from the 5' RACE reads in MiXCR, one entry per CDR3 protein. Counted here are some 300,000 distinct CDR3 sequences, around 19% occurring once; the ten biggest clones make up 20% to 25%. Sequenced input: PBMCs or a T cell subset sorted from them (not recorded which). All receptors derive from a man aged 18 to 29 who had mild COVID-19 (a few samples of this study predate the infection). Cell type and time point are not known.

The table lists this clonotype with a few counts. J is TRBJ2-5 and V is TRBV15; 10 bases fit TRBD2. The J segment lost 4 bases and the V segment lost 1 base, leaving 6 bases of the junction unmatched. The CDR3 runs to 16 residues. The germline CDR1 and CDR2 sequences are LNHNV and YYDKDF (reference sequence). For the CDR3, the DNA is TGTGCCACCAGCAGAGGCAGCGGGGGGGCAACAGAGACCCAGTACTTC. Translation: CATSRGSGGATETQYF.

V and J are TRBV7-9 and TRBJ1-6; no definite D call. The CDR3 has 13 residues. Trimming took 3 bases from V and 7 from J, leaving 7 bases between them. The germline gives CDR1 SEHNR, CDR2 FQNEAQ (reference sequence). In DNA, the CDR3 is TGTGCCAGCAGCTTCGTCGAGAATTCACCCCTCCACTTT. Encoded protein: CASSFVENSPLHF.

This clonotype was recorded only once. V is TRBV3-1 and J is TRBJ1-3; weak D call: TRBD1 (5 bases). V lost 0 bases and J lost 0, with 9 bases in between. Germline V CDR1 and CDR2: LGHDT, YNNKEL (reference sequence). There are 16 residues in the CDR3. This chain's CDR3 is CASSQERGTSGNTIYF. The CDR3, as DNA: TGTGCCAGCAGCCAAGAACGGGGGACCTCTGGAAACACCATATATTTT.

This clonotype was counted between two and nine times. The chain couples TRBV7-2 to TRBJ2-7; TRBD1 matches 7 bases. CDR3 size: 15 residues. CDR1 and CDR2 from the germline V gene are SGHTA and FQGNSA. V shed 4 bases, J shed 3 bases, and the junction held 9 bases outside the gene matches. This CDR3 reads CASSSSGTENYEQYF. CDR3 nucleotide sequence: TGTGCCAGCAGCTCCTCCGGGACAGAAAACTACGAGCAGTACTTC.

The table lists this clonotype with a few counts. The genes are TRBV5-1 and TRBJ1-2; 7 nucleotides agree with TRBD1. The germline CDR1 and CDR2 sequences are SGHRS and YFSETQ. The CDR3 is 15 residues long. Trimming at V came to 0 bases and at J to 4 bases, leaving 6 bases not matched to a gene. CDR3 nucleotide sequence: TGCGCCAGCAGCTTGGGTGACAGGGACCCCTATGGCTACACCTTC. Protein product: CASSLGDRDPYGYTF.

Only a few counts were recorded for this clonotype. The chain has TRBV9 and TRBJ2-7, with D tentatively TRBD2 (6 bases). The CDR3 has 16 residues. V was clipped by 0 bases and J by 0 bases, with 13 bases between them. Germline V gene data show CDR1 as SGDLS and CDR2 as YYNGEE. The CDR3: CASSVGPEGGSYEQYF. CDR3 nucleotides: TGTGCCAGCAGCGTAGGCCCGGAGGGAGGCTCCTACGAGCAGTACTTC.

This clonotype was seen only a few times. The chain combines TRBV14 with TRBJ1-2; D unclear. V shed 4 bases and J shed 10 bases, with 16 bases lying between them. The germline V gene has CDR1 SGHDN and CDR2 FVKESK. This CDR3 comprises 13 residues. CDR3 region: CASSLDGLRDYTF. CDR3 bases: TGTGCCAGCAGCCTGGACGGACTGAGAGACTACACCTTC.

The chain recombines TRBV4-3 with TRBJ2-2, with TRBD2 matching over 11 bases. In germline, CDR1 is LGHNA, CDR2 YSLEER. The CDR3 sequence is 15 residues long. V lost 3 bases and J lost 4; bases outside the gene matches: 1. The CDR3 DNA follows: TGCGCCAGCAGCCACGGACTAGCGGGCACCGGGGAGCTGTTTTTT. This encodes CASSHGLAGTGELFF.